The rows below give T cell receptor beta chains drawn from one sample of a study of CD8 T cells in ankylosing spondylitis. Via MiXCR, TCRdb re-called the 5' RACE reads, giving one row per CDR3 protein. The data contain around 300,000 distinct CDR3 sequences, around 10% of them singletons. The material sequenced was blood, either unsorted or a sorted T cell fraction (not recorded which). These receptors were taken from a female donor with ankylosing spondylitis or in good health (not recorded which). Both conserved end residues are part of each CDR3. Each record gives: V gene, clone size, D gene, J gene, CDR3 DNA, CDR3 protein. D genes are given only for firm matches. Clone size appears in some rows only: once, few, many, or a class for an expanded clone.

V gene: TRBV27
clone size: many
D gene: NA
J gene: TRBJ2-7
CDR3 DNA: TGTGCCAGCAGCCTTACGTGGCCATCCGAGCAGTACTTC
CDR3 protein: CASSLTWPSEQYF

V gene: TRBV5-1
clone size: few
D gene: TRBD1
J gene: TRBJ2-7
CDR3 DNA: TGCGCCAGCAGCCTCTACCCGGGACAGGGGGCTTACGAGCAGTACTTC
CDR3 protein: CASSLYPGQGAYEQYF

V gene: TRBV25-1
clone size: few
D gene: NA
J gene: TRBJ2-7
CDR3 DNA: TGTGCCAGCGTACAGGGATCTCCCTACGAGCAGTACTTC
CDR3 protein: CASVQGSPYEQYF

V gene: TRBV6-5
clone size: many
D gene: NA
J gene: TRBJ1-4
CDR3 DNA: TGTGCCAGCAGTTACTTTGGACGCGGACCGGAAGAACTGTTTTTT
CDR3 protein: CASSYFGRGPEELFF

V gene: TRBV20-1
clone size: once
D gene: NA
J gene: TRBJ2-1
CDR3 DNA: TGCAGTGCTAGGGAGAATGAGCAGATCTTC
CDR3 protein: CSARENEQIF

V gene: TRBV30
clone size: NA
D gene: NA
J gene: TRBJ2-7
CDR3 DNA: TGTGCCTGGGTCGAATGGGGTTCGGGCTACGAGCAGTACTTC
CDR3 protein: CAWVEWGSGYEQYF

V gene: TRBV10-3
clone size: few
D gene: NA
J gene: TRBJ1-3
CDR3 DNA: TGTGCCATCAGCGCGGTGAGCGAAGAGGGAAACACCATATATTTT
CDR3 protein: CAISAVSEEGNTIYF

V gene: TRBV6-2/TRBV6-3
clone size: few
D gene: NA
J gene: TRBJ1-2
CDR3 DNA: TGTGCCAGCAGGGAATGGACAGAAAAAAGGCACTATGGCTACACCTTC
CDR3 protein: CASREWTEKRHYGYTF

V gene: TRBV5-1
clone size: many
D gene: TRBD2
J gene: TRBJ2-1
CDR3 DNA: TGCGCCAGCAGCTTGACCCTGACTAGCGGGGAATTATACAATGAGCAGTTCTTC
CDR3 protein: CASSLTLTSGELYNEQFF

V gene: TRBV5-6
clone size: NA
D gene: TRBD2
J gene: TRBJ2-5
CDR3 DNA: TGTGCCAGCAGCTCTGGACTAGCGGCTGGGGAGACCCAGTACTTC
CDR3 protein: CASSSGLAAGETQYF

V gene: TRBV3-1
clone size: many
D gene: NA
J gene: TRBJ1-2
CDR3 DNA: TGTGCCAGCAGCCAAGATGTTCGGGGGCTCTATGGCTACACCTTC
CDR3 protein: CASSQDVRGLYGYTF

V gene: TRBV12-3/TRBV12-4
clone size: many
D gene: NA
J gene: TRBJ1-1
CDR3 DNA: TGTGCCAGCAGTTTGGAAAGGAACACTGAAGCTTTCTTT
CDR3 protein: CASSLERNTEAFF

V gene: TRBV20-1
clone size: many
D gene: NA
J gene: TRBJ2-3
CDR3 DNA: TGCAGTGCTCCCCAGAGATCGAGGGGCGAGTCAGATACGCAGTATTTT
CDR3 protein: CSAPQRSRGESDTQYF

V gene: TRBV12-3/TRBV12-4
clone size: many
D gene: NA
J gene: TRBJ1-5
CDR3 DNA: TGTGCCAGCAGTTTTACCGGTGGGGGCAATCAGCCCCAGCATTTT
CDR3 protein: CASSFTGGGNQPQHF

V gene: TRBV12-3/TRBV12-4
clone size: many
D gene: NA
J gene: TRBJ1-5
CDR3 DNA: TGTGCCAGCGTACTTCCAGGGCCCCAGCATTTT
CDR3 protein: CASVLPGPQHF

V gene: TRBV4-2
clone size: few
D gene: NA
J gene: TRBJ2-1
CDR3 DNA: TGTGCCAGCAGCCAGACGGGGGCCCCAGGGGAAGAGCAGTTCTTC
CDR3 protein: CASSQTGAPGEEQFF

V gene: TRBV10-3
clone size: many
D gene: TRBD1
J gene: TRBJ1-1
CDR3 DNA: TGTGCCATCAACCCGGGACAGGGAACTGAAGCTTTCTTT
CDR3 protein: CAINPGQGTEAFF

V gene: TRBV20-1
clone size: many
D gene: NA
J gene: TRBJ2-5
CDR3 DNA: TGCAGTGCTAGAGAACGAGGGGCATGGTCTATGGAGACCCAGTACTTC
CDR3 protein: CSARERGAWSMETQYF

V gene: TRBV20-1
clone size: few
D gene: NA
J gene: TRBJ2-7
CDR3 DNA: TGCAGTGCTATCCGCTCCCCACCCGTCTACGAGCAGTACTTC
CDR3 protein: CSAIRSPPVYEQYF

V gene: TRBV27
clone size: many
D gene: NA
J gene: TRBJ1-5
CDR3 DNA: TGTGCCAGCAGTTCCTGGACGGAGCTCTATAGCAATCAGCCCCAGCATTTT
CDR3 protein: CASSSWTELYSNQPQHF

V gene: TRBV30
clone size: NA
D gene: NA
J gene: TRBJ2-3
CDR3 DNA: TGTGCCCTGGTCCGGGGGGCTGGCACAGATACGCAGTATTTT
CDR3 protein: CALVRGAGTDTQYF

V gene: TRBV3-1
clone size: many
D gene: NA
J gene: TRBJ2-5
CDR3 DNA: TGTGCCAGCAGCCAAGGTGCCGCAGGCCTCCAAGAGACCCAGTACTTC
CDR3 protein: CASSQGAAGLQETQYF

V gene: TRBV7-2
clone size: NA
D gene: NA
J gene: TRBJ2-1
CDR3 DNA: TGTGCCAGCAGCTTAGAACTCTCCTACAATGAGCAGTTCTTC
CDR3 protein: CASSLELSYNEQFF

V gene: TRBV5-1
clone size: few
D gene: NA
J gene: TRBJ2-1
CDR3 DNA: TGCGCCAGCAGTAATTTTGCGGAGCAGTTCTTC
CDR3 protein: CASSNFAEQFF

V gene: TRBV7-2
clone size: few
D gene: TRBD1
J gene: TRBJ2-3
CDR3 DNA: TGTGCCAGCAGCTTAGCGGCAGGGGGTACGCAGTATTTT
CDR3 protein: CASSLAAGGTQYF

V gene: TRBV24-1
clone size: NA
D gene: NA
J gene: TRBJ2-1
CDR3 DNA: TGTGCCACCAGTTTGGGGACGGCGCTCAATGAGCAGTTCTTC
CDR3 protein: CATSLGTALNEQFF

V gene: TRBV6-1
clone size: few
D gene: NA
J gene: TRBJ2-1
CDR3 DNA: TGTGCCAGCAGCCAAAATCCGGGTCGCAATAATGAGCAGTTCTTC
CDR3 protein: CASSQNPGRNNEQFF

V gene: TRBV20-1
clone size: many
D gene: NA
J gene: TRBJ2-1
CDR3 DNA: TGCAGTGCTCGCAACAGTGGGGAGCAGTTCTTC
CDR3 protein: CSARNSGEQFF

V gene: TRBV20-1
clone size: many
D gene: NA
J gene: TRBJ2-5
CDR3 DNA: TGCAGTGCTAGATGGGGCTTCTCTTCGGGGCTCGAGACCCAGTACTTC
CDR3 protein: CSARWGFSSGLETQYF

V gene: TRBV20-1
clone size: many
D gene: NA
J gene: TRBJ1-1
CDR3 DNA: TGCAGTGCTAGAGTGCCAGGGAGGGACACTGAAGCTTTCTTT
CDR3 protein: CSARVPGRDTEAFF

V gene: TRBV12-3/TRBV12-4
clone size: NA
D gene: NA
J gene: TRBJ1-6
CDR3 DNA: TGTGCCAGCAGCCAGACAGGAGAGCGTAATTCACCCCTCCACTTT
CDR3 protein: CASSQTGERNSPLHF

V gene: TRBV12-3/TRBV12-4
clone size: many
D gene: NA
J gene: TRBJ1-2
CDR3 DNA: TGTGCCAGCAGCCCGGGGCAGGAGATATATGGCTACACCTTC
CDR3 protein: CASSPGQEIYGYTF

V gene: TRBV20-1
clone size: many
D gene: NA
J gene: TRBJ1-5
CDR3 DNA: TGCAGTGCCCCACGTCCAGGGGCGGATCAGCCCCAGCATTTT
CDR3 protein: CSAPRPGADQPQHF

V gene: TRBV28
clone size: NA
D gene: NA
J gene: TRBJ2-5
CDR3 DNA: TGTGCCAGCAGTTTTAGAGGGGGTAGAGAGACCCAGTACTTC
CDR3 protein: CASSFRGGRETQYF

V gene: TRBV27
clone size: few
D gene: TRBD2
J gene: TRBJ2-1
CDR3 DNA: TGTGCCAGCTGCTGTCCTAGCGGGAGGGACCCGCATTCCTACAATGAGCAGTTCTTC
CDR3 protein: CASCCPSGRDPHSYNEQFF

V gene: TRBV7-8
clone size: many
D gene: NA
J gene: TRBJ1-2
CDR3 DNA: TGTGCCAGCAGCTTAGGTGCAGGGAGCATCTATGGCTACACCTTC
CDR3 protein: CASSLGAGSIYGYTF

V gene: TRBV20-1
clone size: few
D gene: NA
J gene: TRBJ2-1
CDR3 DNA: TGCTGTGCTAGAGATCCAAGGACAGCGGTCGATGAGCAGTTCTTC
CDR3 protein: CCARDPRTAVDEQFF

V gene: TRBV5-6
clone size: many
D gene: TRBD2
J gene: TRBJ2-3
CDR3 DNA: TGTGCCAGCAGCAAATGGCGGGGGGGGAATACGCAGTATTTT
CDR3 protein: CASSKWRGGNTQYF

V gene: TRBV7-2
clone size: many
D gene: NA
J gene: TRBJ1-4
CDR3 DNA: TGTGCCAGCAGCCCGGGACTATTCGAAAAACTGTTTTTT
CDR3 protein: CASSPGLFEKLFF

V gene: TRBV5-1
clone size: many
D gene: TRBD1
J gene: TRBJ2-2
CDR3 DNA: TGCGCCAGCAGCGGATACAGGGGGCCGAACACCGGGGAGCTGTTTTTT
CDR3 protein: CASSGYRGPNTGELFF

V gene: TRBV12-3/TRBV12-4
clone size: many
D gene: NA
J gene: TRBJ1-5
CDR3 DNA: TGTGCCAGCAGTCTCAATTCGGCTGGGAATCAGCCCCAGCATTTT
CDR3 protein: CASSLNSAGNQPQHF

V gene: TRBV19
clone size: few
D gene: NA
J gene: TRBJ2-7
CDR3 DNA: TGTGCCAGTAGTATGGCCGGGGACAACGAGCAGTACTTC
CDR3 protein: CASSMAGDNEQYF

V gene: TRBV6-1
clone size: NA
D gene: NA
J gene: TRBJ1-5
CDR3 DNA: TGTGCCAGCAGTGTTTCTCCGGATCAGCCCCAGCATTTT
CDR3 protein: CASSVSPDQPQHF

V gene: TRBV29-1
clone size: many
D gene: NA
J gene: TRBJ2-3
CDR3 DNA: TGCAGCGGAAAGCGGACTAGCACAGATACGCAGTATTTT
CDR3 protein: CSGKRTSTDTQYF

V gene: TRBV12-3/TRBV12-4
clone size: NA
D gene: TRBD1
J gene: TRBJ2-7
CDR3 DNA: TGTGCCAGCAGTGCCGGGACAGGGCTCGAGCAGTACTTC
CDR3 protein: CASSAGTGLEQYF

V gene: TRBV20-1
clone size: NA
D gene: TRBD2
J gene: TRBJ2-5
CDR3 DNA: TGCAGTGCTTCCGGACTAGCGGGGGGCGGAGAGACCCAGTACTTC
CDR3 protein: CSASGLAGGGETQYF

V gene: TRBV5-1
clone size: NA
D gene: NA
J gene: TRBJ2-7
CDR3 DNA: TGCGCCAGCAGCTTAACAGGGCGGCACGAGCAGTACTTC
CDR3 protein: CASSLTGRHEQYF

V gene: TRBV7-9
clone size: few
D gene: NA
J gene: TRBJ1-1
CDR3 DNA: TGTGCCAGCAGCTTAATTGTGGGGAAGAACACTGAAGCTTTCTTT
CDR3 protein: CASSLIVGKNTEAFF

V gene: TRBV12-3/TRBV12-4
clone size: few
D gene: NA
J gene: TRBJ1-5
CDR3 DNA: TGTGCCAGCAACTCTGGGGGGGCTCAGCATTTT
CDR3 protein: CASNSGGAQHF

V gene: TRBV12-3/TRBV12-4
clone size: NA
D gene: NA
J gene: TRBJ2-6
CDR3 DNA: TGTGCCAGCAGTTTAAATTCATGGGGTTCTGGGGCCAACGTCCTGACTTTC
CDR3 protein: CASSLNSWGSGANVLTF

V gene: TRBV12-3/TRBV12-4
clone size: many
D gene: NA
J gene: TRBJ2-7
CDR3 DNA: TGTGCCAGCAGTTTAATTGGGTTCCAGCGCGAGCAGTACTTC
CDR3 protein: CASSLIGFQREQYF

V gene: TRBV28
clone size: few
D gene: NA
J gene: TRBJ1-5
CDR3 DNA: TGTGCCAGCAGTTTTCAGGTTCAGGTCTACAATCAGCCCCAGCATTTT
CDR3 protein: CASSFQVQVYNQPQHF

V gene: TRBV7-8
clone size: many
D gene: TRBD2
J gene: TRBJ2-7
CDR3 DNA: TGTGCCAGCAGCTACATAGCGGGAGTAGATGAGCAGTACTTC
CDR3 protein: CASSYIAGVDEQYF

V gene: TRBV10-3
clone size: many
D gene: TRBD1
J gene: TRBJ1-2
CDR3 DNA: TGTGCCATCAGTGGGGTCCAGACAGGGCGAAGCGGCTACACCTTC
CDR3 protein: CAISGVQTGRSGYTF

V gene: TRBV20-1
clone size: many
D gene: TRBD1
J gene: TRBJ1-2
CDR3 DNA: TGCAGTGCTAGTAAGCAGGGGGCAGCGAACTATGGCTACACCTTC
CDR3 protein: CSASKQGAANYGYTF